This TCR beta chain comes out of a study of post-analysis software for immune sequencing data. The wider study: Courses of disease covered relapsing-remitting, secondary progressive and progressive-relapsing multiple sclerosis.

Incorporated into the TCR beta cDNA libraries were unique molecular identifiers, which served to reduce PCR and sequencing biases. Using its own MiXCR run on the PCR reads, TCRdb lists one record per CDR3 protein. The sample lists about 460,000 distinct CDR3 sequences, roughly 45% occurring once. General observations from the study: F-measure co-clustering was strong for batch-matched samples. Elevated frequency relative to controls characterized four or five TRBV segments in patients, TRBV5-6, TRBV5-1 and TRBV20-1 among them.

This clonotype was detected a few times. Its antigen is still unknown. V lost 3 bases to trimming and J lost 6 bases; unmatched junction nucleotides: 6. The CDR3 runs 14 residues. CDR1 is SGDLS and CDR2 is YYNGEE in the germline V gene. Sequenced material: blood. The receptor comes from a girl aged 10 to 17 with multiple sclerosis. The chain employs TRBV9 and TRBJ2-5; 9 positions agree with TRBD2. The CDR3 region has the DNA TGTGCCAGCAGCGGTAGCGGGAGCGCGAAGACCCAGTACTTC. The encoded protein is CASSGSGSAKTQYF.